This TCR beta chain came from a study of T cells after yellow fever vaccination. From the 5' RACE reads, TCRdb called clonotypes with MiXCR, one entry per CDR3 protein. The table shows 250,000 or so distinct CDR3 sequences, with 6% to 8% occurring only once. About this clonotype itself: The antigen remains unidentified.

Study-level points and caveats: Weaker, the secondary response peaked sooner, at day 5 versus 15.

The CDR3 runs to 14 residues. The V and J ends lost 1 base and 2 bases respectively, with 9 bases between them. The germline V gene encodes CDR1 SGHTA and CDR2 FQGNSA. The material sequenced was CD4+ T cells sorted from PBMCs, taken on the day of the yellow fever booster vaccination. V and J are TRBV7-2 and TRBJ2-7; D remains ambiguous. This TCR was recovered from a man between 25 and 39 years old who received the YFV17D yellow fever vaccine. CDR3 nucleotides: TGTGCCAGCAGCTTAGAGTCCTCAACCTACGAGCAGTACTTC. Encoded protein: CASSLESSTYEQYF. Drawing the rest from reference TRBV7-2 and TRBJ2-7, the complete variable domain is GAGVSQSPSNKVTEKGKDVELRCDPISGHTALYWYRQSLGQGLEFLIYFQGNSAPDKSGLPSDRFSAERTGGSVSTLTIQRTQQEDSAVYLCASSLESSTYEQYFGPGTRLTVT.